This T cell receptor beta chain was retrieved from a study of CD8 T cells in ankylosing spondylitis. As for this clonotype: As yet, its antigen is unknown.

General study findings and limits: Matched ankylosing spondylitis synovial fluid reportedly showed significant enrichment of disease-linked clones. CD8+ disease-linked clones were present at relatively low frequencies in blood. A motif in TCR beta, a set of seven to nine highly homologous variants, appeared characteristic of ankylosing spondylitis blood.

TCRdb processed the 5' RACE reads anew with MiXCR; each CDR3 protein has one entry. The profile shows some 270,000 distinct CDR3 sequences, over 15% of them singletons. V shed 1 base and J shed 4 bases, with 8 bases lying between them. The germline V gene has CDR1 SGHDT and CDR2 YYEEEE. This CDR3 spans 13 amino acids. This clonotype was obtained from a male donor with ankylosing spondylitis or in good health (not recorded which). This chain uses TRBV5-6 with TRBJ1-2; D remains ambiguous. The specimen was blood, either unsorted or a sorted T cell fraction (not recorded which). The CDR3 is CASSLYTSYGYTF. The CDR3 DNA sequence: TGTGCCAGCAGCTTGTACACCAGCTATGGCTACACCTTC.